This T cell receptor (beta chain) was profiled in a study of T cells expressing NK-cell markers. Study-level points and caveats: There remained a lack of clarity about HCMV specificity of expanded NKG2C+ T cell clones. Similarly, these clonotypes led the CD3+CD56-NKG2C+ fraction as well in a few donors.

Details on this clonotype: What it binds is not known.

CDR3 length: 16 residues. TCRdb re-called the 5' RACE reads; every CDR3 protein appears as one record, without DNA. This sample lists 450,000 to 600,000 distinct CDR3 sequences; its ten largest clones have 3% to 4.5%. The sequenced sample consisted of blood T cells: a sorted CD56 or NKG2C T cell subset, CD4+ or CD8+ T cells, or bulk PBMC T cells (not recorded which). The rearrangement uses TRBV12-3 or TRBV12-4 and TRBJ2-2; with no DNA, the TCRdb D assignment of TRBD2 cannot be verified. The TCR sequence derives from a man younger than 35 in good health. Here the CDR3 reads CASSSVRRVHTGELFF.